This T cell receptor (beta chain) is drawn from a study of PD-1 blockade in classical Hodgkin lymphoma. The sample's time point: cycle 4 day 1 (C4D1), after 6 weeks of nivolumab. Exposure to brentuximab vedotin varied, and each patient had relapsed following autologous stem cell transplantation. Regarding the study as a whole: Underlying causes for the observed repertoire differences were not defined, possibly disease activity or prior therapy. Baseline TCR diversity was reportedly lower in newly diagnosed patients than healthy donors.

In the case of this clone: The target antigen is unknown.

V lost 0 bases and J lost 6, with 6 bases in between. CDR3 size: 13 residues. CDR1 and CDR2 from the germline V gene are MNHEY and SVGAGI. Assay used: immunoSEQ multiplex PCR; TCRdb lists only in-frame clones, some missing. The sample has about 27,000 clones; about 72% are singletons. V and J are TRBV6-5 and TRBJ2-1; D remains ambiguous. This specimen was peripheral blood mononuclear cells (PBMCs), taken before the fourth cycle of nivolumab. The receptor comes from a human donor with classical Hodgkin lymphoma. The CDR3 coding sequence is TGTGCCAGCAGTTACTCCATCGTCAATGAGCAGTTCTTC. It yields the protein CASSYSIVNEQFF.